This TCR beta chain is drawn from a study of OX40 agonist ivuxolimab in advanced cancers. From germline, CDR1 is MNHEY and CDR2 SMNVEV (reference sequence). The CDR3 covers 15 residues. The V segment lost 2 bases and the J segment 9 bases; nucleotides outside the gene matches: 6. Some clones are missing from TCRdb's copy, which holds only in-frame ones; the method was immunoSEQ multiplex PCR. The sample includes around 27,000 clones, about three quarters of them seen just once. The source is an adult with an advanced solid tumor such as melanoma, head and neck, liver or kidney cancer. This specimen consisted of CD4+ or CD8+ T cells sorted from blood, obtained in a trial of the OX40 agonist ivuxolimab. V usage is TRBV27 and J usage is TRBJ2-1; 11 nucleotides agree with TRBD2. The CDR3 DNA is TGTGCCAGCAGTTTAGGTAGCGGGGGGGCGGGTGAGCAGTTCTTC. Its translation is CASSLGSGGAGEQFF.